Listed below are T cell receptor beta chains from one sample, sequenced in a study of T-cell reconstitution after alpha-beta-depleted transplantation in children. One entry per CDR3 protein results from TCRdb running MiXCR on the PCR reads. The sample lists almost 400,000 distinct CDR3 sequences; approximately 20% were seen once. This specimen was PBMCs from the stem cell graft donor, taken from the stem cell graft. The receptors originated from a human donor who donated a stem cell graft to a child with acute myeloid leukemia. Each CDR3 is given with its conserved first and last residue. Fields, in order: CDR3 length, V gene, clone size, J gene, CDR3 protein. Part of the rows lack a size; the others show once, few, many or a class for expanded clones.

>19|TRBV12-3/TRBV12-4|.|TRBJ2-1
CAICHPSGRFGSSYNEQFF
>13|TRBV12-3/TRBV12-4|few|TRBJ1-2
CASSPGPLYGYTF
>16|TRBV6-5|few|TRBJ2-1
CASSYSFGIQGNEQFF
>15|TRBV12-3/TRBV12-4|.|TRBJ2-5
CASSHRDRGQETQYF
>14|TRBV20-1|.|TRBJ1-6
CSARVGEDGSPLHF
>16|TRBV11-2|many|TRBJ2-1
CASSSVGGPSYNEQFF
>15|TRBV7-2|few|TRBJ2-7
CASSFGGSGPWEQYF
>12|TRBV20-1|few|TRBJ2-2
CSASGRAGELFF
>14|TRBV6-5|many|TRBJ2-7
CASSYYKGAYEQYF
>16|TRBV28|.|TRBJ2-2
CASRIRETSNTGELFF
>13|TRBV29-1|few|TRBJ1-5
CSVGGGAGQPQHF
>16|TRBV12-3/TRBV12-4|.|TRBJ1-3
CASSLLGRLSGNTIYF
>14|TRBV6-1|.|TRBJ1-5
CASRSGDGNQPQHF
>14|TRBV29-1|.|TRBJ1-3
CSVEGQSNGNTIYF
>13|TRBV2|.|TRBJ1-2
CASSARTDYGYTF
>17|TRBV15|.|TRBJ2-3
CATSEGTPTASTDTQYF
>13|TRBV12-3/TRBV12-4|few|TRBJ1-5
CASSDGDNQPQHF
>14|TRBV7-9|few|TRBJ2-5
CASSATSGMETQYF
>14|TRBV12-3/TRBV12-4|.|TRBJ1-2
CASRPPTVNYGYTF
>14|TRBV7-2|.|TRBJ1-1
CASSPRDRNTEAFF
>16|TRBV20-1|.|TRBJ1-1
CSAGTGRTGWGTEAFF
>14|TRBV29-1|many|TRBJ2-2
CSVAGQVSTGELFF
>11|TRBV4-1|.|TRBJ2-1
CASSQDREKFF
>15|TRBV6-2/TRBV6-3|many|TRBJ1-2
CASSYGEKTLYGYTF
>14|TRBV12-3/TRBV12-4|.|TRBJ2-3
CASSLSTLRDTQYF
>14|TRBV11-2|few|TRBJ2-5
CASSHEGVSETQYF
>13|TRBV10-3|few|TRBJ2-7
CAISPRDPYEQYF
>14|TRBV20-1|few|TRBJ2-7
CSATDDRSSYEQYF
>13|TRBV20-1|.|TRBJ2-4
CSARSQAKNIQYF
>12|TRBV29-1|many|TRBJ2-7
CSVDGQGDEQYF
>15|TRBV15|few|TRBJ2-2
CATSREAGVTGELFF
>11|TRBV7-2|few|TRBJ2-7
CASSFKDEQYF
>17|TRBV20-1|many|TRBJ2-1
CSARDPRTSGRANEQFF
>13|TRBV20-1|.|TRBJ1-2
CSAAMPTGKGYTF
>14|TRBV20-1|many|TRBJ1-6
CSARAATGNSPLHF
>16|TRBV11-2|many|TRBJ2-1
CASSLLTSEIYNEQFF
>12|TRBV20-1|many|TRBJ2-7
CSGTLSSYEQYF
>15|TRBV5-1|few|TRBJ2-3
CASSLAGQGTDTQYF
>13|TRBV20-1|many|TRBJ2-3
CSARGLGTDTQYF
>14|TRBV4-3|few|TRBJ2-3
CASSQDFQGRSQYF
>19|TRBV24-1|few|TRBJ2-3
CATSDRTSGKPNPTDTQYF
>14|TRBV27|.|TRBJ2-1
CASSLSQLANEQFF
>18|TRBV6-5|.|TRBJ2-5
CASSYAGRGQGALETQYF
>14|TRBV20-1|few|TRBJ2-1
CSARLTSGFGEQFF
>14|TRBV18|once|TRBJ2-2
CASSPDGGTGELFF
>14|TRBV7-9|.|TRBJ2-7
CASSRWDLASEQYF
>15|TRBV20-1|.|TRBJ2-3
CSARAAGVLTDTQYF
>12|TRBV4-2|few|TRBJ1-1
CASSPTGTEAFF
>13|TRBV24-1|many|TRBJ2-7
CATSDSSSYEQYF